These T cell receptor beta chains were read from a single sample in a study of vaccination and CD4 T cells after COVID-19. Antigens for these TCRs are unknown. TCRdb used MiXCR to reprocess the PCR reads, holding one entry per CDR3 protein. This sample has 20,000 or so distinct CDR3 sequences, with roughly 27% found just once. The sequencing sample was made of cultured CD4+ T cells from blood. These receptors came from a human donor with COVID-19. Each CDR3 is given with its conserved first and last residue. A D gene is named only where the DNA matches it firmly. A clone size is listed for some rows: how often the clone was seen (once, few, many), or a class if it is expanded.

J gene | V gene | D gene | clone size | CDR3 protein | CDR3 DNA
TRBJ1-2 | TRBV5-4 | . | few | CASSLENNYGYTF | TGTGCCAGCAGCTTGGAAAATAACTATGGCTACACCTTC
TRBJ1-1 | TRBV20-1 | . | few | CSARDPSQNTEAFF | TGCAGTGCTAGAGATCCCTCACAGAACACTGAAGCTTTCTTT
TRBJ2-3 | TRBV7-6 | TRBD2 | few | CASSPIVGLAGGFIGQYF | TGTGCCAGCAGCCCAATCGTAGGACTAGCGGGGGGGTTTATCGGGCAGTATTTT
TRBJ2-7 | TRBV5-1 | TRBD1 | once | CASSTGQGYYEQYF | TGCGCCAGCAGCACTGGACAGGGGTACTACGAGCAGTACTTC
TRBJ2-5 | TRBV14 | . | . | CASSQGAGGETQYF | TGTGCCAGCAGCCAAGGGGCGGGCGGAGAGACCCAGTACTTC
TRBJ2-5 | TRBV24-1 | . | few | CATSEGRETQYF | TGTGCCACCAGTGAAGGGAGAGAGACCCAGTACTTC
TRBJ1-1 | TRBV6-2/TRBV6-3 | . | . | CASRTTFGPTWLNTEAFF | TGTGCCAGCAGAACTACTTTCGGACCAACATGGTTGAACACTGAAGCTTTCTTT
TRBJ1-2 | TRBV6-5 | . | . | CASSYYIPAASYGYTF | TGTGCCAGCAGTTACTACATCCCCGCGGCTTCCTATGGCTACACCTTC
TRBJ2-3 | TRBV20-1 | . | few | CSALASDTQYF | TGCAGTGCTTTAGCGTCAGATACGCAGTATTTT
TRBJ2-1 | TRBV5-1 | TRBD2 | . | CASSAQLAGGVNEQFF | TGCGCCAGCAGCGCCCAACTAGCGGGGGGGGTCAATGAGCAGTTCTTC
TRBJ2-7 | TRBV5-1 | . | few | CASSPGWDYEQYF | TGCGCCAGCAGCCCGGGGTGGGACTACGAGCAGTACTTC
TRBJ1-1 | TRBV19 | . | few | CASSVKRNTEAFF | TGTGCCAGTAGTGTCAAGAGAAACACTGAAGCTTTCTTT